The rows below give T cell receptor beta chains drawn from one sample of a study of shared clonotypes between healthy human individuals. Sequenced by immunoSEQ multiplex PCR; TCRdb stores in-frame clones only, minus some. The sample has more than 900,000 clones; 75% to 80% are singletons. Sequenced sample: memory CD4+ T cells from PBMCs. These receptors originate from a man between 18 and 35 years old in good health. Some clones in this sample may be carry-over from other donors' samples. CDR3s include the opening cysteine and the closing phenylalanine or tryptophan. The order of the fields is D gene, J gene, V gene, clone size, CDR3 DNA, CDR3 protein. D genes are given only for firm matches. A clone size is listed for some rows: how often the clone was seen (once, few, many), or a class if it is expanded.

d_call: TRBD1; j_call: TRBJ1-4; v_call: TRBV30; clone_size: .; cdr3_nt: TGTGCCTGGAGTGGGACAGGAAATGAAAAACTGTTTTTT; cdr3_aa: CAWSGTGNEKLFF
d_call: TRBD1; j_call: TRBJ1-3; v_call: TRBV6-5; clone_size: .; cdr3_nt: TGTGCCAGCAGTTACTCGGGGACAGCATCTGGAAACACCATATATTTT; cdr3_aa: CASSYSGTASGNTIYF
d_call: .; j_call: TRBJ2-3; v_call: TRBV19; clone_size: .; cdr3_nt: TGTGCCAGTAGTTCTAGTATTAGCTACCCAGATACGCAGTATTTT; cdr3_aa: CASSSSISYPDTQYF
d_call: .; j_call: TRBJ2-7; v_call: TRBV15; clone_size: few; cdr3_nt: TGTGCCACCAGCAGAGATGCCGAGCAGTACTTC; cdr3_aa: CATSRDAEQYF
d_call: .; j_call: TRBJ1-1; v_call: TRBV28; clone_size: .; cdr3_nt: TGTGCCAGCAGTTCAGGGTCGGACACTGAAGCTTTCTTT; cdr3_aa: CASSSGSDTEAFF
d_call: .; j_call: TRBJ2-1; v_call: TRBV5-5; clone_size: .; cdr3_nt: TGTGCCAGCAGAATGATGTGGGGAGGTAATGAGCAGTTCTTC; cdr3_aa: CASRMMWGGNEQFF
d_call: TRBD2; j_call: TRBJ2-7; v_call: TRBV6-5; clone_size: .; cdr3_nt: TGTGCCAGCAGTGTAGCGGGAGGGATCTACGAGCAGTACTTC; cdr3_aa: CASSVAGGIYEQYF
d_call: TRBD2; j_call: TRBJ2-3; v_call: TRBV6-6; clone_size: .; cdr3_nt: TGTGCCAGCAGTTCGGGACTAGCTCGTTCAGATACGCAGTATTTT; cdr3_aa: CASSSGLARSDTQYF
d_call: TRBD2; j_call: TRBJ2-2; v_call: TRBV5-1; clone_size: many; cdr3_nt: TGCGCCAGCAGCTCCCGAGCGGGAGGGCCTTCCGGGGAGCTGTTTTTT; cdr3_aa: CASSSRAGGPSGELFF
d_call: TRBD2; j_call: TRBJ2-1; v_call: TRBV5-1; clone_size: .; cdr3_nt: TGCGCCAGCAGCTTGGGGTCCGGGAGGAACAATGAGCAGTTCTTC; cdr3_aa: CASSLGSGRNNEQFF
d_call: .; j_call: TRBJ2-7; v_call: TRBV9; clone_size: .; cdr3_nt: TGTGCCAGCAGCGCCGACTTATACTCCTACGAGCAGTACTTC; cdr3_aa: CASSADLYSYEQYF
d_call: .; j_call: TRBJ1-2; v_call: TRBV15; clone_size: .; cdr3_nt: TGTGCCACCAGCAGAGACAGGGATGGCTACACCTTC; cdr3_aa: CATSRDRDGYTF
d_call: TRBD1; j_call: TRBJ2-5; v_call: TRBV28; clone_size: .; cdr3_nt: TGTGCCAGCAGTTTAACCGGACAGGGAATTGAGACCCAGTACTTC; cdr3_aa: CASSLTGQGIETQYF
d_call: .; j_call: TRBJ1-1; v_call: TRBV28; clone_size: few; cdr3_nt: TGTGCCAGCAGTTTCCGGGACATTAACACTGAAGCTTTCTTT; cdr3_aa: CASSFRDINTEAFF
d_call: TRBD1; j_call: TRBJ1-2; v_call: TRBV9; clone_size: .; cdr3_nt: TGTGCCAGCGGACAGGGACAGGCCCTCTATGGCTACACCTTC; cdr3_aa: CASGQGQALYGYTF
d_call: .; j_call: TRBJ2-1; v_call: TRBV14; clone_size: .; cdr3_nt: TGTGCCAGCAGCCAACTAGTGGCGAATTACAATGAGCAGTTCTTC; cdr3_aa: CASSQLVANYNEQFF
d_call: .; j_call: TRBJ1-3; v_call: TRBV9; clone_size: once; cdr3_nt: TGTGCCAGCAGCGTAGCTCTGGGGGGAGCTGGAAACACCATATATTTT; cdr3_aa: CASSVALGGAGNTIYF
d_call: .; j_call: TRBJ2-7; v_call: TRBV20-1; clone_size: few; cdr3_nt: TGCAGTGCTAGAGATCGCGTCGAGCAGTACTTC; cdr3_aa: CSARDRVEQYF
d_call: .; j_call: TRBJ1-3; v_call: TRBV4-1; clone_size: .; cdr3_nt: TGCGCCAGCAGCCAAGATTGGAAAGGCATTGGAAACACCATATATTTT; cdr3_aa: CASSQDWKGIGNTIYF
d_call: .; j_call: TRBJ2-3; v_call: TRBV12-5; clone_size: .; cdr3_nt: TGTGCTAGTGGCCCCGGACCAGATACGCAGTATTTT; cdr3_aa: CASGPGPDTQYF
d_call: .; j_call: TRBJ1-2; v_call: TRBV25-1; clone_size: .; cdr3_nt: TGTGCCAGCAGCGGCGGGGTCGGTGGCTACACCTTC; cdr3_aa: CASSGGVGGYTF
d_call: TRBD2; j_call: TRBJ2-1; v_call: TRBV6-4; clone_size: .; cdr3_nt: TGTGCCAGCAGTGTAGCGGGCCTACACTACAATGAGCAGTTCTTC; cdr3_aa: CASSVAGLHYNEQFF
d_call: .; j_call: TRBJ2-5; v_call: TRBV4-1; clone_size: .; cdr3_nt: TGCGCCAGCAGCCAAGTACAGACGATAGAGACCCAGTACTTC; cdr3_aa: CASSQVQTIETQYF
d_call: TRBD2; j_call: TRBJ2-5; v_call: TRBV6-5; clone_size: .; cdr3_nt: TGTGCCAGCAGTTACACATACCTAGCGGGCCGGGAGACCCAGTACTTC; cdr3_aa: CASSYTYLAGRETQYF
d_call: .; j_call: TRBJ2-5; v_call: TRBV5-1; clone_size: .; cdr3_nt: TGCGCCAGCAGCCCAGGGGCTACGGAGACCCAGTACTTC; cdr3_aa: CASSPGATETQYF
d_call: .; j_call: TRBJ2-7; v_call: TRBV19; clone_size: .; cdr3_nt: TGTGCCAGTAGTCTCGGACAGCAGCAAGTCTACGAGCAGTACTTC; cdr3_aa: CASSLGQQQVYEQYF
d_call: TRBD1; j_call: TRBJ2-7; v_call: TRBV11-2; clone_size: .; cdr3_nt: TGTGCCAGCAGCTTAAGGACAGGGGGATCCTACGAGCAGTACTTC; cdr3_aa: CASSLRTGGSYEQYF
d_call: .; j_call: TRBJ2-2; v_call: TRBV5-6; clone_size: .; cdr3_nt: TGTGCCAGCAGCTTGCAAGGGATAAACACCGGGGAGCTGTTTTTT; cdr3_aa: CASSLQGINTGELFF
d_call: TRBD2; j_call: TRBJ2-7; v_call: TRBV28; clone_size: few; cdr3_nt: TGTGCCAGCAGCCGGGGGCTAGCGGGTTTACCCCCCTACGAGCAGTACTTC; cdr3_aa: CASSRGLAGLPPYEQYF
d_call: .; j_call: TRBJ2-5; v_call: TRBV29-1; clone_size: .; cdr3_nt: TGCAGCGTCTCTAATCTTGGTGGTGAGACCCAGTACTTC; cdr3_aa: CSVSNLGGETQYF
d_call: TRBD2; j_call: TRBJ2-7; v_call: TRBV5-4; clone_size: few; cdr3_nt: TGTGCCAGCAGCCTGTGGACTAGCGGGGGATCCTACGAGCAGTACTTC; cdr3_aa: CASSLWTSGGSYEQYF
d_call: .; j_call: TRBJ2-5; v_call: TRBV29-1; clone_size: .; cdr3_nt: TGCAGCGTCGGTTCGTACCAAGAGACCCAGTACTTC; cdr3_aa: CSVGSYQETQYF
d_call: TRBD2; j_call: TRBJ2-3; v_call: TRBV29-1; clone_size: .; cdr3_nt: TGCAGCGTGGGGGCAGGGGGCGCTTATAGCGGGAGGGCCGGGGATACGCAGTATTTT; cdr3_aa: CSVGAGGAYSGRAGDTQYF
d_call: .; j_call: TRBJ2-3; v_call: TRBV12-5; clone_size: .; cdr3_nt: TGTGCTAGTGGGGGGGGCTTCACAGGGGACCGCACAGATACGCAGTATTTT; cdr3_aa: CASGGGFTGDRTDTQYF
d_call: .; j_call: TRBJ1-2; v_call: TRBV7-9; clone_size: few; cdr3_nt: TGTGCCACCGAAGAGACTCTCTATGGCTACACCTTC; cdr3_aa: CATEETLYGYTF
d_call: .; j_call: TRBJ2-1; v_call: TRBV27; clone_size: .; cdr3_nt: TGTGCCAGCAGTTTTGATAGGAGTGTCAATGAGCAGTTCTTC; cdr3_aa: CASSFDRSVNEQFF
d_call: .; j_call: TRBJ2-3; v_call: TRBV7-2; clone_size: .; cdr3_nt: TGTGCCAGCAGCTTAGCCCGGGGTGTAGATACGCAGTATTTT; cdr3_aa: CASSLARGVDTQYF
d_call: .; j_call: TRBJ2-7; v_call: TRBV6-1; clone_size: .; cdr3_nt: TGTGCCAGCGCGCAGGGTGCCTACGAGCAGTACTTC; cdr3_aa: CASAQGAYEQYF
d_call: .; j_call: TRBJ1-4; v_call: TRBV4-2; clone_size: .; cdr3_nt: TGTGCCAGCAGCCCCGAGGGAAGTGGCAATGAAAAACTGTTTTTT; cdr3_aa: CASSPEGSGNEKLFF
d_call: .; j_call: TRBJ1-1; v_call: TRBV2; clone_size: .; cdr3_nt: TGTGCCAGCCACGGAGGAACTGAAGCTTTCTTT; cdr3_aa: CASHGGTEAFF
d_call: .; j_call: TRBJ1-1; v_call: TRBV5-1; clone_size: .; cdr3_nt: TGCGCCAGCAGCTTGGGAGCGGGGGCGCCGCAAACTGAAGCTTTCTTT; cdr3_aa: CASSLGAGAPQTEAFF
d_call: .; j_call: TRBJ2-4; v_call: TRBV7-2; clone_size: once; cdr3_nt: TGTGCCAGCAGCCTAGCACTAGTCAGTGGCATTCAGTACTTC; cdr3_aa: CASSLALVSGIQYF
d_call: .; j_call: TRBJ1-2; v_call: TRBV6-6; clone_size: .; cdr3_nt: TGTGCCAGCAGTTACTCGTCAGGGGTCTATGGCTACACCTTC; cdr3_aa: CASSYSSGVYGYTF
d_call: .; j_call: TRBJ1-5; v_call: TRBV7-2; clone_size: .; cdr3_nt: TGTGCCAGCAGCTTAGCGACAACCAACAATCAGCCCCAGCATTTT; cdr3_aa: CASSLATTNNQPQHF
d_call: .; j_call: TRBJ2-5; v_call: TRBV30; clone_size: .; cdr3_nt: TGTGCCTGGAGACCCGGTTGGGTAAAAGAGACCCAGTACTTC; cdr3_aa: CAWRPGWVKETQYF
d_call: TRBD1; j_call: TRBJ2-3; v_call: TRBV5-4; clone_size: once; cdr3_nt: TGTGCCAGCAGCTTCTGGACAGGTCCTAGCACAGATACGCAGTATTTT; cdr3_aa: CASSFWTGPSTDTQYF
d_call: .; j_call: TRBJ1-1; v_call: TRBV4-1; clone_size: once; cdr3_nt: TGCGCCAGCAGCCAAGCCCAGAATGTAATGAACACTGAAGCTTTCTTT; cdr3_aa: CASSQAQNVMNTEAFF
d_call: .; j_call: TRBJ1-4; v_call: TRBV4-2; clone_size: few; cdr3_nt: TGTGCCAGCAGCCAAAAGTGGGGTAATGAAAAACTGTTTTTT; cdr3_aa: CASSQKWGNEKLFF
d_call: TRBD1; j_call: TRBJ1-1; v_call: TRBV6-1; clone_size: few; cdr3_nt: TGTGCCAGCACCCGGGACAGGGGGCGAACTGAAGCTTTCTTT; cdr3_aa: CASTRDRGRTEAFF
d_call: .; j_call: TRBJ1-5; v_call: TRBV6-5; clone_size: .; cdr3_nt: TGTGCCAGCACCGCAGGGTTCAATCAGCCCCAGCATTTT; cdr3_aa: CASTAGFNQPQHF
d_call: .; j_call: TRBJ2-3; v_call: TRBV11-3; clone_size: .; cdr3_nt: TGTGCCAGCAGCTTAGATTATTACGGGGCTAGCACAGATACGCAGTATTTT; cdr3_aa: CASSLDYYGASTDTQYF
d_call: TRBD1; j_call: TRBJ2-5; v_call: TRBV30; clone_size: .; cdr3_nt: TGTGCCTGGGGGACAGAGCAACCGTACTTC; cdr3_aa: CAWGTEQPYF
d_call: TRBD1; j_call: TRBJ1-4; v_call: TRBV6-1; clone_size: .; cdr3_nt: TGTGCCAGCAGTGGGGGACAGGCAGGAGAAAAACTGTTTTTT; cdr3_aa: CASSGGQAGEKLFF
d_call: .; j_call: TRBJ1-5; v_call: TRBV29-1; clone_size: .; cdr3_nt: TGCAGCGTTGCCGGACAGCGCCATCAGCCCCAGCATTTT; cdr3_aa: CSVAGQRHQPQHF
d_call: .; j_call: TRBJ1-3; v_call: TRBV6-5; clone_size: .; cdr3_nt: TGTGCCAGCCAGACGGGCTCTGGAAACACCATATATTTT; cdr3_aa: CASQTGSGNTIYF
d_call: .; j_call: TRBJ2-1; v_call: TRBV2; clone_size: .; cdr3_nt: TGTGCCAGCAGTGAGCAAGCGGGTTCCTACAATGAGCAGTTCTTC; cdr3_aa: CASSEQAGSYNEQFF
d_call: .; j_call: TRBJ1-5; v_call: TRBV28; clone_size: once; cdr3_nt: TGTGCCAGCAGATCGGGCAATCAGCCCCAGCATTTT; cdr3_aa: CASRSGNQPQHF